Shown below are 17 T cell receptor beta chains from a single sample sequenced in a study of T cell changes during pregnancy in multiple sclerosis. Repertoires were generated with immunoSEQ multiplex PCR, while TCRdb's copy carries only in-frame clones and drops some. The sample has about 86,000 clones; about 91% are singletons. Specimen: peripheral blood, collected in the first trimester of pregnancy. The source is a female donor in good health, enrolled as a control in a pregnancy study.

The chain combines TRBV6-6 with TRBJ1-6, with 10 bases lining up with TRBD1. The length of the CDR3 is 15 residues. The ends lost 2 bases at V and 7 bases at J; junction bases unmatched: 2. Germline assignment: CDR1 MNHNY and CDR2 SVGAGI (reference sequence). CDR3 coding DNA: TGTGCCAGCAGTTACAGGGACAGGGGAAATTCACCCCTCCACTTT. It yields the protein CASSYRDRGNSPLHF.

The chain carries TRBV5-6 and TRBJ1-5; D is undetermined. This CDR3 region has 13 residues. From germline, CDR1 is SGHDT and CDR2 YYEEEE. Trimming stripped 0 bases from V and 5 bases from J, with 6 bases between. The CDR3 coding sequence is TGTGCCAGCAGCTTGGGAACATATCAGCCCCAGCATTTT. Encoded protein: CASSLGTYQPQHF.

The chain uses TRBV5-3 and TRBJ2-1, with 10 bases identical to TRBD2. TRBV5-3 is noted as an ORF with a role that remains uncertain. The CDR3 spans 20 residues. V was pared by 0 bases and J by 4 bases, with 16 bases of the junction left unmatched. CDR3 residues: CARSLARQRGGCFIYNEQFF. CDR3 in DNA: TGTGCCAGAAGCTTGGCCAGACAGCGGGGGGGTTGCTTTATTTACAATGAGCAGTTCTTC.

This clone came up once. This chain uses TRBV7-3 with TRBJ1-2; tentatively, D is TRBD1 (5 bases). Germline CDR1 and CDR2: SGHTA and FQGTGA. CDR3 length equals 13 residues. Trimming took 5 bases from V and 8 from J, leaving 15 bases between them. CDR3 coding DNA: TGTGCCAGCAGCGCCACAGGCCTCGAAGGCTACACCTTC. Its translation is CASSATGLEGYTF.

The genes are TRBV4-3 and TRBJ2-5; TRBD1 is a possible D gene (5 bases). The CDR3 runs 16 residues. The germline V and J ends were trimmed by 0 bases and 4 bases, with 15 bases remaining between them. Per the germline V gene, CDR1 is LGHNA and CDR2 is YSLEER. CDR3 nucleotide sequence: TGCGCCAGCAGCCAAGATATGGGCAGGGCAGCAGAGACCCAGTACTTC. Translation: CASSQDMGRAAETQYF.

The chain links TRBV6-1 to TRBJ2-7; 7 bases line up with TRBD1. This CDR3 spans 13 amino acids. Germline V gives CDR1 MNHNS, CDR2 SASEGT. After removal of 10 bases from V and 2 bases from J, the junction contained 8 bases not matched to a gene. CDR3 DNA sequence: TGTGCCACGGGACAGTCCTCGACCTACGAGCAGTACTTC. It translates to CATGQSSTYEQYF.

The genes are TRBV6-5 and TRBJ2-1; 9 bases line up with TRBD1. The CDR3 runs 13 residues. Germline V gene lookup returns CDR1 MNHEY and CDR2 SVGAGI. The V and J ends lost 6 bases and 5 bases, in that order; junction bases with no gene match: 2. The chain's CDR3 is CASRDRGNNEQFF. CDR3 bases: TGTGCCAGCAGGGACAGGGGAAACAATGAGCAGTTCTTC.

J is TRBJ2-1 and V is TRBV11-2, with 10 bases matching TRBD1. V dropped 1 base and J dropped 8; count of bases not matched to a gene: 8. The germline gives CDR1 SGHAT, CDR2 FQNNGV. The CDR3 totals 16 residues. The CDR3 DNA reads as TGTGCCAGCAGCTTAGGGTGGGACAGGGGAAAGGATGAGCAGTTCTTC. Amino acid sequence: CASSLGWDRGKDEQFF.

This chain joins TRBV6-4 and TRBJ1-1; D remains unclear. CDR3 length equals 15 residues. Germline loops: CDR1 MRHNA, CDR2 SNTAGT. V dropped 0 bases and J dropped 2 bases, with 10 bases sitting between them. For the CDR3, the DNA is TGTGCCAGCAGTGACTCGATGGGCTCAAACACTGAAGCTTTCTTT. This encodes CASSDSMGSNTEAFF.

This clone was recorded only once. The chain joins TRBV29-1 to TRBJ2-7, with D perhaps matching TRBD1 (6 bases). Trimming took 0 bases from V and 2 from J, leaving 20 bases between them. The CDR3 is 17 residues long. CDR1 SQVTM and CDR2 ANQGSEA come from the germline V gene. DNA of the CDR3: TGCAGCGTTGAAGAAAGAGGGGGACATTTCAAGCCCTACGAGCAGTACTTC. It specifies CSVEERGGHFKPYEQYF.

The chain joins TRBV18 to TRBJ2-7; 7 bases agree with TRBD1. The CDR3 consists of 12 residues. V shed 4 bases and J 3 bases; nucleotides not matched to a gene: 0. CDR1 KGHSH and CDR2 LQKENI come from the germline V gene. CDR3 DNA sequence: TGTGCCAGCTCACGACAGGGCTACGAGCAGTACTTC. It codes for CASSRQGYEQYF.

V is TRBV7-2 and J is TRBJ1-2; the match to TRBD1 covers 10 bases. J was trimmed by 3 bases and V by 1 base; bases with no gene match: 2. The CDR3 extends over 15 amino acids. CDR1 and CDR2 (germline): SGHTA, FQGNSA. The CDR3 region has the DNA TGTGCCAGCAGCTTAGGGGGACAGGGGCACTATGGCTACACCTTC. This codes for CASSLGGQGHYGYTF.

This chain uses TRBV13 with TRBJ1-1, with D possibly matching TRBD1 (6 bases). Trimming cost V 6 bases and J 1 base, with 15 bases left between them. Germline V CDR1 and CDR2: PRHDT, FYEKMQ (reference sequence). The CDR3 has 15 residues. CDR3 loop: CASRRRGAENTEAFF. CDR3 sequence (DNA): TGTGCCAGCAGACGACGGGGGGCCGAGAACACTGAAGCTTTCTTT.

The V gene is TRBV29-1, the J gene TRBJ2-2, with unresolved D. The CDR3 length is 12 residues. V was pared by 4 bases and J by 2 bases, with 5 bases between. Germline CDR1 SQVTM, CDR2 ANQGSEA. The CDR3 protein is CSVGHNTGELFF. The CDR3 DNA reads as TGCAGCGTTGGACACAACACCGGGGAGCTGTTTTTT.

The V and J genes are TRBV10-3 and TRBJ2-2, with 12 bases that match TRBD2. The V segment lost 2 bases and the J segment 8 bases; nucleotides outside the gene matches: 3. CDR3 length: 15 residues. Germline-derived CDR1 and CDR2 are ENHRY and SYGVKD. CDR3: CAISEEGLAGGELFF. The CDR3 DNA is TGTGCCATCAGTGAGGAAGGACTAGCGGGGGGGGAGCTGTTTTTT.

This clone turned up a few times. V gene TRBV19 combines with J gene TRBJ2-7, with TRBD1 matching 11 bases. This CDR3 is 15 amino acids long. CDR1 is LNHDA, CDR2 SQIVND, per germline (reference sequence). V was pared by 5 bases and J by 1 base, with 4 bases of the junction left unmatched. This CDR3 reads CASSSGTGGSYEQYF. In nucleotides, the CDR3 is TGTGCCAGTAGTTCCGGGACAGGGGGGTCCTACGAGCAGTACTTC.

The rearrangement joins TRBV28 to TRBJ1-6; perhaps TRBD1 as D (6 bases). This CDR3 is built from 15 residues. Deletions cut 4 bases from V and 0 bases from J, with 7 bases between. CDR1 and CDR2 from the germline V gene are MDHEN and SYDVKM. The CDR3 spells CASSSDSSYNSPLHF. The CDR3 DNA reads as TGTGCCAGCAGTTCGGACAGCTCCTATAATTCACCCCTCCACTTT. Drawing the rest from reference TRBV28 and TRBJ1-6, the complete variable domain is DVKVTQSSRYLVKRTGEKVFLECVQDMDHENMFWYRQDPGLGLRLIYFSYDVKMKEKGDIPEGYSVSREKKERFSLILESASTNQTSMYLCASSSDSSYNSPLHFGNGTRLTVT.